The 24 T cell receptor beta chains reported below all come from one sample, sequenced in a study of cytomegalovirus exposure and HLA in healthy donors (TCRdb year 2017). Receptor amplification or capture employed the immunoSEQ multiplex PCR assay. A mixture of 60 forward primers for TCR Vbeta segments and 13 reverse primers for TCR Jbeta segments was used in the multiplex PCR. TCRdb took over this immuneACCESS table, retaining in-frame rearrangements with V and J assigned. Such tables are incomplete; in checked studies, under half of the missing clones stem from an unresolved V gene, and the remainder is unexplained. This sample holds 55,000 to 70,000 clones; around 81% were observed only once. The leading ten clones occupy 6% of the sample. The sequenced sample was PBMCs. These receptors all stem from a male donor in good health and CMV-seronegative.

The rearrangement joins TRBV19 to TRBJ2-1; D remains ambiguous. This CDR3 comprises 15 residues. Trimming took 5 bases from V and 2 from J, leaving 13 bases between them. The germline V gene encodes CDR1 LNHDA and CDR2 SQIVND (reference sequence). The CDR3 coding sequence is TGTGCCAGTAGTCCTGTGGGCCTCCCCTACAATGAGCAGTTCTTC. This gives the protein CASSPVGLPYNEQFF.

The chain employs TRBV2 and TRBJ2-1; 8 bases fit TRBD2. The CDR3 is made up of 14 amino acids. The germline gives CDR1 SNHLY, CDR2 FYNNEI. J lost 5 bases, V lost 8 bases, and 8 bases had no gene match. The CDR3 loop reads CASGVTAGDNEQFF. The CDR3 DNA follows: TGTGCCAGCGGAGTCACAGCGGGGGACAATGAGCAGTTCTTC.

CDR3 sequence: CASSISGGGGETQYF. The CDR3 DNA follows: TGTGCCAGTAGTATTAGCGGGGGGGGCGGGGAGACCCAGTACTTC. J is TRBJ2-5 and V is TRBV19, with 11 positions matching TRBD2. CDR3 size: 15 residues. Germline loops: CDR1 LNHDA, CDR2 SQIVND (reference sequence). V dropped 3 bases and J dropped 5; count of bases not matched to a gene: 5.

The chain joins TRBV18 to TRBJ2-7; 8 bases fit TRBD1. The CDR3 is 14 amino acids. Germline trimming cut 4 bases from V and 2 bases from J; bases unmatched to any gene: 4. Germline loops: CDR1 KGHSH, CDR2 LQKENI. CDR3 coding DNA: TGTGCCAGCTCACAAACAGGGGGAACCTACGAGCAGTACTTC. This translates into CASSQTGGTYEQYF.

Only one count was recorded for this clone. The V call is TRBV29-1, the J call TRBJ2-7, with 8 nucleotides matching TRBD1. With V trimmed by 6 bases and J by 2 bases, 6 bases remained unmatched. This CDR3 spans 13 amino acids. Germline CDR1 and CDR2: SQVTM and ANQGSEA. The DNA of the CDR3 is TGCAGCGTCCGACAGGGGCCTACCTACGAGCAGTACTTC. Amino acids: CSVRQGPTYEQYF.

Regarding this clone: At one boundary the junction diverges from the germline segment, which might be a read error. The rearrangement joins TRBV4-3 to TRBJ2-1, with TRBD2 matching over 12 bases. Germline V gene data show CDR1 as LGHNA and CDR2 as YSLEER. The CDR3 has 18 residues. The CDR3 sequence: CASSEEGTSGGSYNEQFF. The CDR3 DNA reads TGCGCCAGCAGCGAAGAGGGCACTAGCGGGGGGTCCTACAATGAGCAGTTCTTC.

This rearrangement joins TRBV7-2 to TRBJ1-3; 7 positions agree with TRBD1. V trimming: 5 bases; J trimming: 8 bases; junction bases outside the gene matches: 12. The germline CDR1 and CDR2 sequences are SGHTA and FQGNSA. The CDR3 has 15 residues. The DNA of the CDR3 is TGTGCCAGCAGCCTCGGGGGGGAGGGGGCGGACACCATATATTTT. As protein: CASSLGGEGADTIYF.

CDR3 nucleotide sequence: TGTGCCAGCTCAATTTCCGTCGGACAGGGGTCGGTCGAGCAGTACTTC. As protein: CASSISVGQGSVEQYF. V gene TRBV18 combines with J gene TRBJ2-7; 9 bases align to TRBD1. CDR3 size: 16 residues. V trimming: 5 bases; J trimming: 6 bases; junction bases outside the gene matches: 14. Germline CDR1 reads KGHSH; CDR2 reads LQKENI.

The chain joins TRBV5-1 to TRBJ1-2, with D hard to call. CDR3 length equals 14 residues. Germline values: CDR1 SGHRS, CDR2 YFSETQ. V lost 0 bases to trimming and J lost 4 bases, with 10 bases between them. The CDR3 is CASSLALEGYGYTF. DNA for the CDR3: TGCGCCAGCAGCTTGGCCCTAGAGGGCTATGGCTACACCTTC.

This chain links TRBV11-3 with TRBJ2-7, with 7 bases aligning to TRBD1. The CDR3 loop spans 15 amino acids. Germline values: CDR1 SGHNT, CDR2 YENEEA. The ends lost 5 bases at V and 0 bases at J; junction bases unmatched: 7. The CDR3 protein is CASSPEDRYSYEQYF. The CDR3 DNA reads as TGTGCCAGCAGCCCGGAGGACAGGTACTCCTACGAGCAGTACTTC. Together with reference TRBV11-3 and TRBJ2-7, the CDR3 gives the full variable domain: EAGVVQSPRYKIIEKKQPVAFWCNPISGHNTLYWYLQNLGQGPELLIRYENEEAVDDSQLPKDRFSAERLKGVDSTLKIQPAELGDSAVYLCASSPEDRYSYEQYFGPGTRLTVT.

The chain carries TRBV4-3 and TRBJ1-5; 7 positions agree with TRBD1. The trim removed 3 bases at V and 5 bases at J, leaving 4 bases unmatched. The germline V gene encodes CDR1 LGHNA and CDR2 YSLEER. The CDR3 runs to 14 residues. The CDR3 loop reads CASSQGDRDQPQHF. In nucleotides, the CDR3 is TGCGCCAGCAGCCAGGGGGACAGAGATCAGCCCCAGCATTTT.

In DNA form, the CDR3 reads TGTGCCAGCAGCTTAGCAGGGCAGGCCGGGGGTGAAAAACTGTTTTTT. Translated, it gives CASSLAGQAGGEKLFF. The rearrangement joins TRBV7-2 to TRBJ1-4; D perhaps matches TRBD1 (5 bases). CDR3 size: 16 residues. Germline V gene sequence: CDR1 SGHTA, CDR2 FQGNSA. The V and J ends lost 0 bases and 7 bases respectively, with 15 bases between them.

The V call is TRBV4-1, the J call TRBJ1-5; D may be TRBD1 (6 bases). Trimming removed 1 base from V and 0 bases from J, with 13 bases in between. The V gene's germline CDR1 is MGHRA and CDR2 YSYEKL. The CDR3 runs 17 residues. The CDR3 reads CASSQVQVRGSNQPQHF. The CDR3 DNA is TGCGCCAGCAGCCAAGTTCAAGTCAGGGGTAGCAATCAGCCCCAGCATTTT.

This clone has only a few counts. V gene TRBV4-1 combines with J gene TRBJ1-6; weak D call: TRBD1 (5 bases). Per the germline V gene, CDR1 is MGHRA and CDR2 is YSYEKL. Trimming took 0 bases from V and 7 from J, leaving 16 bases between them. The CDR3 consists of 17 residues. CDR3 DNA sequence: TGCGCCAGCAGCCAAGATTATGGCAGGGTGACGAATTCACCCCTCCACTTT. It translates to CASSQDYGRVTNSPLHF.

The DNA of the CDR3 is TGCGCCAGCAGCCAAGCCGGGGTCCCGAACTATGGCTACACCTTC. Protein product: CASSQAGVPNYGYTF. The chain employs TRBV4-1 and TRBJ1-2; no definite D call. Trimming removed 1 base at V and 2 bases at J, with 11 bases between. CDR3 length: 15 amino acids. Germline CDR1 is MGHRA and CDR2 is YSYEKL.

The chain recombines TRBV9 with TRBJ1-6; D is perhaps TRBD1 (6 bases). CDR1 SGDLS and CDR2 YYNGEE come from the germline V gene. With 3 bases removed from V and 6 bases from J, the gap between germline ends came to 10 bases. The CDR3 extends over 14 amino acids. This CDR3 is CASSDTGFNSPLHF. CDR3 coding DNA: TGTGCCAGCAGCGATACAGGGTTTAATTCACCCCTCCACTTT.

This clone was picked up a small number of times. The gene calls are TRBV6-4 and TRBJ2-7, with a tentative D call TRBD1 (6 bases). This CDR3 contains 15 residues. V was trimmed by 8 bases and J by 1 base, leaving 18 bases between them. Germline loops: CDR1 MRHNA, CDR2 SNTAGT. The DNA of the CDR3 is TGTGCCAGCTGCCAGACTCAGACAGGATCCTACGAGCAGTACTTC. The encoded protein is CASCQTQTGSYEQYF.

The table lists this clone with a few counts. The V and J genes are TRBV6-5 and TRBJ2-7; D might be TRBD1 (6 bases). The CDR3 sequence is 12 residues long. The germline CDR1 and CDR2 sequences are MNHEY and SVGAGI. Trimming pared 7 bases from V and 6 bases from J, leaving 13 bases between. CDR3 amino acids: CASTTGAGEQYF. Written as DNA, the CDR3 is TGTGCCAGCACGACAGGCGCTGGCGAGCAGTACTTC.

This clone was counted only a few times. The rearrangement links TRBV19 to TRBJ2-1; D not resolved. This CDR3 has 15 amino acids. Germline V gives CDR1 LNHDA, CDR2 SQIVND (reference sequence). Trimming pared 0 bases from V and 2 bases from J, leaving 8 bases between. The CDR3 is CASSIDDSAYNEQFF. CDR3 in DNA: TGTGCCAGTAGTATAGATGATAGTGCCTACAATGAGCAGTTCTTC.

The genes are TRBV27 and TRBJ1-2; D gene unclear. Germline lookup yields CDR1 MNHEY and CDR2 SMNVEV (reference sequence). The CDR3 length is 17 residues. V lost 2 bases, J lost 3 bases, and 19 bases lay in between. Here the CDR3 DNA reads TGTGCCAGCAGTTTACAATCGGACGGGTTGGGAGACTATGGCTACACCTTC. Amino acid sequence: CASSLQSDGLGDYGYTF.

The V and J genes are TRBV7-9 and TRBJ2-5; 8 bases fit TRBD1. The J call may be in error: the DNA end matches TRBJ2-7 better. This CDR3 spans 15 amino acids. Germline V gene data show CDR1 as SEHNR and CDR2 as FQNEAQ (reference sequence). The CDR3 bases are TGTGCCAGCAGCCGGACGGACAGGGCCTCCTACGAGCAGTACTTC. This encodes CASSRTDRASYEQYF.

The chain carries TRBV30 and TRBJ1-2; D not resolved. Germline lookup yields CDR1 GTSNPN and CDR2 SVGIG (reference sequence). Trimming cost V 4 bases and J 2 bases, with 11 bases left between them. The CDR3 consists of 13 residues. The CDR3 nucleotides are TGTGCCTGGACCGTGAATCGGAACTATGGCTACACCTTC. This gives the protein CAWTVNRNYGYTF.

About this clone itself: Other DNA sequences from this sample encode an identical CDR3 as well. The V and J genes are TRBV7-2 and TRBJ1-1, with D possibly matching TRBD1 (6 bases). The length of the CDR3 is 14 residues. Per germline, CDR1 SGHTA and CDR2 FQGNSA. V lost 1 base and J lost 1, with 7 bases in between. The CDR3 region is CASSLGGPNTEAFF. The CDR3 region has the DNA TGTGCCAGCAGCTTAGGGGGGCCGAACACTGAAGCTTTCTTT.

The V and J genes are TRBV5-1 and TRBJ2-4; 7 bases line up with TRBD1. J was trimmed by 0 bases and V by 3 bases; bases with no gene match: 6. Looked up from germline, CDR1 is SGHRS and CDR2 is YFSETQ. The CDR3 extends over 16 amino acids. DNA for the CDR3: TGCGCCAGCAGCTCACAGGGGCTTCAAGCCAAAAACATTCAGTACTTC. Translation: CASSSQGLQAKNIQYF.